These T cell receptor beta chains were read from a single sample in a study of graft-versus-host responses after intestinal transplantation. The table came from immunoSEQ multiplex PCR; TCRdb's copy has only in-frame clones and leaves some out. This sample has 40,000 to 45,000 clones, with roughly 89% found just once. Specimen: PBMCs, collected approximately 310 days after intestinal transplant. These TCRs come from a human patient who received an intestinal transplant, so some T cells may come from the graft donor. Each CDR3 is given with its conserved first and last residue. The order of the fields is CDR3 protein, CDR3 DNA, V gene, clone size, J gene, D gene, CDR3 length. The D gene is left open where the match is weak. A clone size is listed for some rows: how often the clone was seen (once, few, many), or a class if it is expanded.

CASSGVAGGPNEQFF | TGTGCCAGCAGTGGTGTAGCGGGGGGCCCCAATGAGCAGTTCTTC | TRBV6-4 | . | TRBJ2-1 | TRBD2 | 15
CASSQEGPAGGETQYF | TGTGCCAGCAGCCAAGAGGGCCCAGCGGGAGGGGAGACCCAGTACTTC | TRBV4-2 | . | TRBJ2-5 | TRBD2 | 16
CASSFLGGPTGELFF | TGTGCCAGCAGTTTCCTGGGAGGACCCACCGGGGAGCTGTTTTTT | TRBV27 | . | TRBJ2-2 | . | 15
CASRKRINSPLHF | TGTGCCAGCAGAAAAAGGATAAATTCACCCCTCCACTTT | TRBV2 | . | TRBJ1-6 | . | 13
CASSESTSPYEQYF | TGTGCCAGCAGTGAGTCAACTTCCCCCTACGAGCAGTACTTC | TRBV2 | once | TRBJ2-7 | . | 14
CASSASSGGAVETQYF | TGTGCCAGCAGCGCCTCTAGCGGGGGGGCCGTAGAGACCCAGTACTTC | TRBV7-3 | . | TRBJ2-5 | TRBD2 | 16
CASSQDRTGSNYGYTF | TGCGCCAGCAGCCAAGATCGGACAGGGTCTAACTATGGCTACACCTTC | TRBV4-1 | . | TRBJ1-2 | TRBD1 | 16
CASSRDPRSGNTIYF | TGTGCCAGCTCACGGGACCCCCGCTCTGGAAACACCATATATTTT | TRBV18 | . | TRBJ1-3 | . | 15
CASRGETGHQPQHF | TGTGCCAGTAGAGGGGAGACAGGCCATCAGCCCCAGCATTTT | TRBV19 | . | TRBJ1-5 | . | 14
CASSLGLAGEETQYF | TGTGCTAGCAGCTTGGGACTAGCGGGAGAAGAGACCCAGTACTTC | TRBV7-7 | . | TRBJ2-5 | TRBD2 | 15
CASSLLTRTTHGELFF | TGTGCCAGCAGCTTGTTAACCAGGACAACCCACGGGGAGCTGTTTTTT | TRBV5-5 | . | TRBJ2-2 | . | 16
CASSELFGPQTNEQFF | TGCGCCAGCAGTGAGTTGTTCGGGCCACAAACCAATGAGCAGTTCTTC | TRBV10-1 | once | TRBJ2-1 | . | 16
CASSRAGLSTDTQYF | TGTGCCAGCTCACGAGCGGGCTTAAGCACAGATACGCAGTATTTT | TRBV9 | . | TRBJ2-3 | . | 15
CASSLQGALGKLFF | TGTGCCAGCAGTCTACAGGGGGCCCTGGGAAAACTGTTTTTT | TRBV28 | . | TRBJ1-4 | TRBD1 | 14
CASSLLNYGYTF | TGCGCCAGCAGCTTGTTAAACTATGGCTACACCTTC | TRBV5-1 | . | TRBJ1-2 | . | 12
CASSLEGAPYEQYF | TGTGCCAGCAGCTTGGAGGGGGCCCCCTACGAGCAGTACTTC | TRBV5-5 | . | TRBJ2-7 | TRBD1 | 14
CASSLKQGVTGELFF | TGTGCCAGCAGCTTAAAACAGGGGGTCACCGGGGAGCTGTTTTTT | TRBV7-3 | . | TRBJ2-2 | TRBD1 | 15
CASSLDDWGQYGYTF | TGTGCCAGCAGCTTAGATGATTGGGGGCAATATGGCTACACCTTC | TRBV11-2 | . | TRBJ1-2 | . | 15
CASTGLAGPYNEQFF | TGTGCCAGCACGGGACTAGCGGGGCCCTACAATGAGCAGTTCTTC | TRBV28 | . | TRBJ2-1 | TRBD2 | 15
CASSGLAGGARYEQYF | TGTGCCTCATCCGGACTAGCGGGAGGCGCGCGGTACGAGCAGTACTTC | TRBV28 | . | TRBJ2-7 | TRBD2 | 16
CASSLDGNGYTF | TGCGCCAGCAGCTTGGACGGCAATGGCTACACCTTC | TRBV5-1 | . | TRBJ1-2 | . | 12
CARRFRTGRVGELFF | TGTGCCAGAAGGTTCAGGACAGGGAGGGTCGGGGAGCTGTTTTTT | TRBV5-3 | . | TRBJ2-2 | . | 15
CASSVEGSVVGQGVGGDYGYTF | TGTGCCAGCAGCGTTGAGGGTTCAGTAGTCGGACAGGGGGTCGGTGGGGACTATGGCTACACCTTC | TRBV9 | . | TRBJ1-2 | TRBD1 | 22
CSVEASAGQETQYF | TGCAGCGTTGAAGCCTCCGCAGGCCAAGAGACCCAGTACTTC | TRBV29-1 | . | TRBJ2-5 | . | 14
CASSLGQGPDTQYF | TGTGCCAGCAGCTTAGGACAGGGCCCAGATACGCAGTATTTT | TRBV7-2 | . | TRBJ2-3 | TRBD1 | 14
CASRLGQGVRDEQYF | TGTGCCAGCAGGCTAGGACAGGGGGTGAGGGACGAGCAGTACTTC | TRBV5-4 | . | TRBJ2-7 | TRBD1 | 15
CASSPPGSLVPRQTQYF | TGTGCCAGCTCACCACCTGGTTCACTAGTCCCTAGGCAGACCCAGTACTTC | TRBV18 | . | TRBJ2-5 | . | 17
CAGGQGAKGYTF | TGTGCCGGGGGACAGGGGGCGAAAGGCTACACCTTC | TRBV28 | . | TRBJ1-2 | TRBD1 | 12
CASSLIGEEQPQHF | TGTGCCAGCAGCTTAATTGGGGAGGAACAGCCCCAGCATTTT | TRBV5-8 | . | TRBJ1-5 | . | 14
CASSQAARLASEQFF | TGCGCCAGCAGCCAAGCCGCCCGACTAGCTAGTGAGCAGTTCTTC | TRBV4-1 | . | TRBJ2-1 | TRBD2 | 15
CASSPGGETQYF | TGTGCCAGTAGTCCGGGGGGGGAGACCCAGTACTTC | TRBV19 | . | TRBJ2-5 | TRBD2 | 12
CASSPPTRPNNEQFF | TGCGCCAGCTCTCCCCCGACTAGGCCAAACAATGAGCAGTTCTTC | TRBV5-1 | . | TRBJ2-1 | . | 15
CASRRDRGLGYTF | TGTGCCAGCAGACGAGACAGGGGCCTTGGCTACACCTTC | TRBV7-2 | . | TRBJ1-2 | TRBD1 | 13